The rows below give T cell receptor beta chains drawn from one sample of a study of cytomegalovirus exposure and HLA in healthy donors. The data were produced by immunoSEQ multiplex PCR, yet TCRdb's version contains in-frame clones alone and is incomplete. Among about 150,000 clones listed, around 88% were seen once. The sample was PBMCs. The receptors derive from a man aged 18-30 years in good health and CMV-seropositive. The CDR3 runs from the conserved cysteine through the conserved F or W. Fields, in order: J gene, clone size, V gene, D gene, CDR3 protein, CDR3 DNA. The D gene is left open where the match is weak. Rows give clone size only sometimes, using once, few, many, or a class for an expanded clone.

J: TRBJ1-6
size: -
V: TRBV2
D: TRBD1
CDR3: CASSEGGQGYNSPLHF
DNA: TGTGCCAGCAGTGAAGGGGGACAGGGCTATAATTCACCCCTCCACTTT

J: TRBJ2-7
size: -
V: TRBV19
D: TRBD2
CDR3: CASSMSSGSFYEQYF
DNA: TGTGCCAGTAGTATGTCGAGCGGGAGCTTCTACGAGCAGTACTTC

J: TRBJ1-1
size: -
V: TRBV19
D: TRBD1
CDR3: CASRDRGMNTEAFF
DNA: TGTGCCAGCCGGGACAGAGGAATGAACACTGAAGCTTTCTTT

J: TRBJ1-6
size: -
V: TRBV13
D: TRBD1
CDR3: CASSTDRASPLHF
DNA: TGTGCCAGCAGCACAGACAGGGCATCACCCCTCCACTTT

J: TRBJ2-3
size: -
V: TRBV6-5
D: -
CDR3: CASRLALFTDTQYF
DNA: TGTGCCAGCAGACTAGCCCTTTTCACAGATACGCAGTATTTT

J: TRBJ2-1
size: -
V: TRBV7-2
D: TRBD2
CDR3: CASSFGSGGYNEQFF
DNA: TGTGCCAGCAGCTTCGGTAGCGGGGGATACAATGAGCAGTTCTTC

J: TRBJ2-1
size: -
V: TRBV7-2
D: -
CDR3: CASSPGGLGAFF
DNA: TGTGCCAGCAGTCCCGGGGGGCTAGGAGCGTTCTTC

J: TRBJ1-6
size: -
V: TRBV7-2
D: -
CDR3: CASSLERSSYNSPLHF
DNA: TGTGCCAGCAGCTTAGAGCGGAGCTCCTATAATTCACCCCTCCACTTT

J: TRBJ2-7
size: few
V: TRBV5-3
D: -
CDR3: CARRPGECGYEQYF
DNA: TGTGCCAGAAGGCCGGGGGAGTGTGGCTACGAGCAGTACTTC

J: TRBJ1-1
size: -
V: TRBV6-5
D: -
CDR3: CASSYRQDKLGSEAFF
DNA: TGTGCCAGCAGTTACCGTCAGGACAAGCTTGGGTCTGAAGCTTTCTTT

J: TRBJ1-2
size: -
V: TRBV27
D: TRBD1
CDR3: CASSLSSGQGEYGYTF
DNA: TGTGCCAGCAGTTTATCGAGTGGACAGGGCGAGTATGGCTACACCTTC

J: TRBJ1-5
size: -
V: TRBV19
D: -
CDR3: CASSPWGMTEKQPQHF
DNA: TGTGCCAGTAGTCCCTGGGGTATGACAGAGAAACAGCCCCAGCATTTT

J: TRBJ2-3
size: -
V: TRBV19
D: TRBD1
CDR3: CASSVRDRGQDTQYF
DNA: TGTGCCAGTAGTGTCCGGGACAGGGGGCAAGATACGCAGTATTTT

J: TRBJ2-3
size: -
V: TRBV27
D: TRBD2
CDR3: CASSSSGSADTQYF
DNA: TGTGCCAGCAGTTCTAGCGGGAGTGCAGATACGCAGTATTTT

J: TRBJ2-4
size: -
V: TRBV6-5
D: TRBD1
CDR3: CASSWGQGLAKNIQYF
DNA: TGTGCCAGCAGTTGGGGACAGGGGCTAGCCAAAAACATTCAGTACTTC

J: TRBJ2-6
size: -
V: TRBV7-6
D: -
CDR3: CASSDYRVGANVLTF
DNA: TGTGCCAGCAGCGACTACAGGGTTGGGGCCAACGTCCTGACTTTC

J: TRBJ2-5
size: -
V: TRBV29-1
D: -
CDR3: CSVGSHRVKETQYF
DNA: TGCAGCGTTGGGTCACACAGGGTGAAAGAGACCCAGTACTTC

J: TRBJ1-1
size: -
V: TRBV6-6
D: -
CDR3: CASSTATGTEAFF
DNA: TGTGCCAGCAGTACCGCGACCGGGACTGAAGCTTTCTTT

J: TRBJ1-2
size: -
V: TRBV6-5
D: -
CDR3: CASSSLAGNHGYTF
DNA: TGTGCCAGCAGTTCACTCGCAGGAAACCATGGCTACACCTTC

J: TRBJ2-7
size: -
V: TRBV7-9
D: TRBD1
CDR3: CASSHEGTGSYEQYF
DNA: TGTGCCAGCAGCCACGAGGGGACAGGTTCCTACGAGCAGTACTTC

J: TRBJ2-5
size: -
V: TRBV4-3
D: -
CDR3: CASSCSPGEETQYF
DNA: TGCGCCAGCAGCTGCTCTCCGGGGGAAGAGACCCAGTACTTC

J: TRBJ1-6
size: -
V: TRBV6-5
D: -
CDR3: CASSLAGNNSPLHF
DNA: TGTGCCAGCAGTTTAGCAGGGAATAATTCACCCCTCCACTTT

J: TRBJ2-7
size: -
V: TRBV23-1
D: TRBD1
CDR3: CASSQDDRGSSYEQYF
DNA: TGCGCCAGCAGTCAAGACGACAGGGGGTCATCCTACGAGCAGTACTTC

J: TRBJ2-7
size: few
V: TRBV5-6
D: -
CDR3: CASSLPGADYEQYF
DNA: TGTGCCAGCAGCTTGCCGGGAGCAGACTACGAGCAGTACTTC

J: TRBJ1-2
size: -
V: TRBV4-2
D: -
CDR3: CASSQEDWAGAARYGYTF
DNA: TGTGCCAGCAGCCAAGAGGACTGGGCAGGGGCCGCCCGCTATGGCTACACCTTC

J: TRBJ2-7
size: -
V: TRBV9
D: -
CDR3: CASSVSGGEAYEQYF
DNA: TGTGCCAGCAGCGTAAGCGGCGGAGAGGCCTACGAGCAGTACTTC

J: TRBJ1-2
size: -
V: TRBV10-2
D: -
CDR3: CASSETGSYGYTF
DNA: TGCGCCAGCAGTGAGACAGGGTCTTATGGCTACACCTTC

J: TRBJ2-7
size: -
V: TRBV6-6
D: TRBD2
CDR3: CASSRRDYGYEQYF
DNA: TGTGCCAGCAGTCGCCGGGACTATGGCTACGAGCAGTACTTC

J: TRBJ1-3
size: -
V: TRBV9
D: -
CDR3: CASSGNRVGYTGNTIYF
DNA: TGTGCCAGCAGCGGAAACAGGGTCGGGTATACTGGAAACACCATATATTTT

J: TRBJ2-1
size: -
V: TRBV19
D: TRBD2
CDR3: CASSISGGGEQFF
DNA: TGTGCCAGTAGTATTTCGGGAGGGGGGGAGCAGTTCTTC

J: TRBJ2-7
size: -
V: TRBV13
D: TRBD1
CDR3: CASSYSGTGGPSGPFSWYEQYF
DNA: TGTGCCAGCAGCTACTCCGGGACAGGGGGTCCTAGCGGGCCCTTCAGTTGGTACGAGCAGTACTTC

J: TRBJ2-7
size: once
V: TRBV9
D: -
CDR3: CASSVGPDSAYEQYF
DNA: TGTGCCAGCAGCGTAGGACCGGACTCGGCCTACGAGCAGTACTTC

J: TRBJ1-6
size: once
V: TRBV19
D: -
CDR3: CASSVTAGSVNSPLHF
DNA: TGTGCCAGTAGTGTGACAGCCGGGAGTGTGAATTCACCCCTCCACTTT